This T cell receptor beta chain appears in the sequencing data of a study of T cells in Graves' hyperthyroidism and ophthalmopathy (dated by TCRdb to about 2019). Turning to the overall study: Peripheral blood was sampled at the time of initial diagnosis, prior to any treatment. The 75 to 100 discovery patients were divided at random into training and test sets in a 7:3 ratio. An independent validation cohort of under 20 hyperthyroidism patients and 17 patients who later progressed to ophthalmopathy tested prospective prediction of ophthalmopathy. Thyroid tissue and blood T-cell repertoires from six Graves' hyperthyroidism patients were also compared in the study. After blood sampling, hyperthyroidism patients were treated with methimazole at a starting dose of 30 mg daily, and ophthalmopathy patients were treated with high-dose intravenous methylprednisolone. The paper describes TCR Vbeta CDR3 sequencing of 130 to 150 peripheral blood samples, made up of 40 to 45 ophthalmopathy patients, 70 to 75 hyperthyroidism patients and 17 progressor patients. A discovery cohort of about a hundred patients, 43 with Graves' ophthalmopathy and about 60 with stable Graves' hyperthyroidism, was used to find distinguishing TCR V-J signatures.

What the study reported, not specific to this receptor: No statistical method was used to set the sample size in advance, and investigators knew the group allocation. Most expanded thyroid clonotypes (frequency above 0.001) were also detected in blood, suggesting blood repertoires may reflect thyroid immune responses. Ophthalmopathy was separated from stable hyperthyroidism by a 13 V-J signature model, with over 85% sensitivity and approximately 81% specificity obtained in cross-validation and 80%/75% obtained in testing. In validation, the model predicted progression to ophthalmopathy with around 71% sensitivity and less than 80% specificity, a median of 6.5 months before onset.

TCR beta CDR3 regions were amplified from RNA transcripts. For the first round of RT-PCR on the TCR CDR3, the HTBI primer set was used together with the Qiagen OneStep RT-PCR kit. Libraries were constructed in a second round of multiplex PCR, after which size selection and purification were performed. Libraries were sequenced paired-end with 100 bp reads on an Illumina HiSeq2000. In the source study's methods: SOAPnuke was used to process the raw data, removing reads that contained adapters or uncalled bases, had a mean Phred below 15, or lacked an exact match to the constant primer or identifier. High-quality paired reads were merged with COPE v1.2.5, and unique nucleotide sequences were defined as clonotypes. MiTCR v1.1 was used to align the clonotypes against IMGT TRBV, TRBD and TRBJ reference segments. Only V-J combinations with frequency above 0.0001, covering about 99% of repertoires, were analysed. The TCS score was defined as F50 (clonal expansion) divided by E x V (chaos), with BLOSUM62-based TCRdist calculated between CDR3 peptides within each V-J. Welch's t-statistics and random forest reduced roughly 530 V-J features to about 13, which were used in a naive Bayes classifier (R e1071). In-frame beta chains were kept once TCRdb had trimmed the public reads at Q25 with fastp and called clones with MiXCR. Identical CDR3 proteins give one entry, which carries the most common genes and DNA. TCRdb, rather than the study authors, made the V and J calls. This sample has hundreds of thousands of distinct CDR3 sequences in its table, and about 12% of those were observed once. Around 9.2% of the sample is held by the ten biggest clonotypes.

From the cysteine up to the phenylalanine, the CDR3 has a length of 14 residues. The kept DNA is CDR3 alone, 42 bases in frame from the first base. The germline ends are 5 bases apart after V is trimmed by 0 bases and J by 1 base. CDR1 KGHDR and CDR2 SFDVKD were looked up in the germline V gene. This clonotype showed up many times. What antigen it recognizes has not been identified. Base qualities were left out, and no much larger clone turns up one base away. Stable Graves' hyperthyroidism was defined as the absence of progression to ophthalmopathy over 18 months of follow-up. Hyperthyroidism patients were aged 18 to 65 years and newly diagnosed, with disease duration of less than 2 months. Exclusion was applied to patients with uncontrolled infections, other autoimmune diseases, pregnancy or lactation. Diagnoses were established on the basis of clinical symptoms, serum thyroxine and TRAb, thyroid ultrasound, and orbital computed tomography. PBMCs were separated from over 9 ml of fresh peripheral blood using Ficoll-Paque density gradient centrifugation. Total RNA was extracted with Trizol reagent, and quality was checked on an Agilent 2100 Bioanalyzer.

Material for sequencing was blood. The clonotype originates from a woman under 30 with Graves' hyperthyroidism. The chain is encoded by TRBV24-1 joined to TRBJ1-1; there is no confident call for the D gene. The CDR3 reads CATSDLPPNTEAFF. Here is the DNA: TGTGCCACCAGTGATTTGCCTCCGAACACTGAAGCTTTCTTT.